The TCR beta chain under discussion was sequenced for a study of human T cells and chemical hapten exposure. Study-level background: Small pooled library volume differences mainly caused per-sample TCR yield variation.

The starting material, unfractionated whole blood, was used for total RNA extraction. This CDR3 is 14 amino acids long. CDR1 and CDR2 (germline): KGHSH, LQKENI. Study-wide results and caveats: TCRs at a frequency above 1 in 1000 stayed unchanged with DPC sensitization.

Regarding this clonotype: The antigen is unknown. One end of the junction fails to match germline, which may point to a read error.

TCRdb processed the 5' RACE reads anew with MiXCR; each CDR3 protein has one entry. The sample has around 82,000 distinct CDR3 sequences, about 7.7% seen once; the top ten hold 2% to 2.5%. This chain joins TRBV18 and TRBJ1-1; D gene ambiguous. The sequence was obtained from a male donor in good health. The chain's CDR3 is CGSSPPVWDTEAFF. The CDR3, as DNA: TGTGGCAGCTCACCACCAGTTTGGGACACTGAAGCTTTCTTT.